This T cell receptor (beta chain) originates from a study of breast tumors, draining lymph nodes, adjacent tissues. Study-wide results and limits: Tumor repertoires ranked between lymph nodes and nontumor tissue in diversity, with V and J gene preferences. Most tumor T cells seemingly derive from lymph node, then expand in tumor.

This clonotype occurred many times. What it recognizes is unknown. Axillary draining lymph nodes of breast cancer patients supplied the node samples. TCRdb reprocessed the multiplex PCR reads via MiXCR and lists one record per CDR3 protein. The table lists 200,000 to 250,000 distinct CDR3 sequences, approximately 36% of them singletons, with approximately 3.6% in the top ten. Sequenced sample: axillary lymph node tissue. The receptor was derived from a female donor with breast cancer. Some clones in this sample may be carry-over from other donors' samples.

CDR3 amino acids: CASSHQPSGIAETQYF. As DNA, the CDR3 is TGTGCCAGCAGTCACCAGCCAAGCGGAATCGCGGAGACCCAGTACTTC. The V call is TRBV12-3 or TRBV12-4, the J call TRBJ2-5, with a weak D call TRBD2 (5 bases). The V end was cut by 5 bases, the J end by 5 bases, with 21 bases between. The CDR3 runs 16 residues.